A selection of T cell receptor beta chains follows, all from one sample in a study of high-grade serous ovarian cancer treatment subgroups. Clones were sequenced by immunoSEQ multiplex PCR, and TCRdb holds only the in-frame ones, with some missing. The table has roughly 29,000 clones, around 80% seen once. Specimen: tumor tissue. The receptors here all came from a human donor with high-grade serous ovarian cancer. Both conserved end residues are part of each CDR3. A D gene is named only where the DNA matches it firmly. Clone size is given for some rows only: seen once, a few or many times, or a class if the clone is expanded.

TRBV29-1	.	TRBJ2-7	.	CSVQTTAYYEQYF	TGCAGCGTTCAGACTACCGCTTACTACGAGCAGTACTTC
TRBV18	TRBD2	TRBJ2-3	.	CASSKAGGTSTDTQYF	TGTGCCAGCTCCAAAGCGGGAGGAACTAGCACAGATACGCAGTATTTT
TRBV11-2	.	TRBJ1-2	.	CASSYATGGTYGYTF	TGTGCCAGCAGCTACGCCACAGGTGGGACCTATGGCTACACCTTC
TRBV10-3	.	TRBJ1-2	.	CAISESILPPMARADNYGYTF	TGTGCCATCAGTGAGTCGATTTTACCCCCCATGGCCAGGGCTGATAACTATGGCTACACCTTC
TRBV6-6	.	TRBJ1-5	.	CASSYGGSQPQHF	TGTGCCAGCAGTTACGGGGGTAGTCAGCCCCAGCATTTT
TRBV28	.	TRBJ1-4	.	CASSFGSGVSNEKLFF	TGTGCCAGCAGTTTTGGCTCTGGGGTTTCTAATGAAAAACTGTTTTTT
TRBV9	TRBD1	TRBJ2-2	.	CASSPHGTGSGELFF	TGTGCCAGCAGCCCCCACGGGACAGGGTCCGGGGAGCTGTTTTTT
TRBV7-2	.	TRBJ1-2	.	CASSLGGAVLLDGYTF	TGTGCCAGCAGCTTAGGGGGGGCAGTCTTGCTGGATGGCTACACCTTC
TRBV19	.	TRBJ1-2	few	CASSPRDHYGYTF	TGTGCCAGTAGTCCTCGGGACCACTATGGCTACACCTTC
TRBV6-5	.	TRBJ1-1	.	CASSYAVNTEAFF	TGTGCCAGCAGTTACGCAGTGAACACTGAAGCTTTCTTT
TRBV6-5	.	TRBJ1-1	.	CASSIRGFYNTEAFF	TGTGCCAGCAGCATACGCGGGTTCTACAACACTGAAGCTTTCTTT
TRBV5-1	.	TRBJ1-1	.	CASSLGSADISTEAFF	TGCGCCAGCAGCTTAGGTTCCGCAGATATAAGCACTGAAGCTTTCTTT
TRBV7-9	TRBD1	TRBJ1-5	.	CASSPGTGDSNQPQHF	TGTGCCAGCAGCCCAGGGACAGGCGATAGCAATCAGCCCCAGCATTTT
TRBV19	.	TRBJ1-1	.	CASAGRLNTEAFF	TGTGCCAGTGCAGGGCGATTGAACACTGAAGCTTTCTTT
TRBV5-1	.	TRBJ2-2	.	CASSSRTDTGELFF	TGCGCCAGCAGCTCCCGGACAGACACCGGGGAGCTGTTTTTT
TRBV4-1	.	TRBJ2-7	.	CASSQVPGDYEQYF	TGCGCCAGCAGCCAAGTTCCGGGAGACTACGAGCAGTACTTC
TRBV10-3	TRBD1	TRBJ1-1	.	CAISTGTGYTEAFF	TGTGCCATCAGTACCGGGACAGGGTATACTGAAGCTTTCTTT
TRBV7-6	.	TRBJ2-7	.	CASSQEPGGAHEQYF	TGTGCCAGCAGCCAAGAACCCGGCGGGGCGCACGAGCAGTACTTC
TRBV4-1	.	TRBJ2-1	.	CASSQDRGFSRGDEQFF	TGCGCCAGCAGCCAAGATCGGGGCTTCTCGAGGGGAGATGAGCAGTTCTTC
TRBV28	.	TRBJ1-2	.	CASSGAGGNYGYTF	TGTGCCAGCAGCGGAGCGGGGGGTAACTATGGCTACACCTTC
TRBV19	.	TRBJ2-5	.	CASSIRFGSKETQYF	TGTGCCAGTAGTATAAGGTTCGGAAGCAAAGAGACCCAGTACTTC
TRBV7-9	TRBD2	TRBJ2-1	.	CASLGLTNEQFF	TGTGCCAGCCTGGGACTAACCAATGAGCAGTTCTTC